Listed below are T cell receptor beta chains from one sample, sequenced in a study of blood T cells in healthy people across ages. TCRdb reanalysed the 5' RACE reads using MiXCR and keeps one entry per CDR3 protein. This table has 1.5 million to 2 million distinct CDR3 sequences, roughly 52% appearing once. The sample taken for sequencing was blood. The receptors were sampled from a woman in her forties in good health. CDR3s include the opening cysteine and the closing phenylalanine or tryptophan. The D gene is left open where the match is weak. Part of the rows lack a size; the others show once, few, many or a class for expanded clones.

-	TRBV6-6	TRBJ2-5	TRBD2	TGTGCCAGCAGTTACCCCGGGGGGGAGCAAGAGACCCAGTACTTC	CASSYPGGEQETQYF
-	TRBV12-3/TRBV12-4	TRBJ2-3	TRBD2	TGTGCCAGCAGTTTTCAAGGACGAGCGGGGGAGGGTACGCAGTATTTT	CASSFQGRAGEGTQYF
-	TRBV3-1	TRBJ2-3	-	TGTGCCAGCAGCCTTGGACGCATAGATACGCAGTATTTT	CASSLGRIDTQYF
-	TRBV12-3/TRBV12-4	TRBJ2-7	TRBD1	TGTGCCAGCAGTTCCCTCCTTCGGACAGGGGCACACGAGCAGTACTTC	CASSSLLRTGAHEQYF
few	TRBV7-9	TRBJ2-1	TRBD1	TGTGCCAGCAGCTTGCGGACAGGTTACTACAATGAGCAGTTCTTC	CASSLRTGYYNEQFF
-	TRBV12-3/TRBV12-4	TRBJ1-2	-	TGTGCCAGCAGTCCGGCAGGTCGTGACTACACCTTC	CASSPAGRDYTF
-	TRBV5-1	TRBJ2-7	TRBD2	TGCGCCAGCAGCTCGCGGGAGCAGACCTACGAGCAGTACTTC	CASSSREQTYEQYF
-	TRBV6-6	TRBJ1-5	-	TGTGCCAGCATTGAGCGGGCCCCGGGGTCGGGGCAGCCCCAGCATTTT	CASIERAPGSGQPQHF
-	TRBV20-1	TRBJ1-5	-	TGCAGTGCTAGAGAAGGGCGGAACAATCAGCCCCAGCATTTT	CSAREGRNNQPQHF
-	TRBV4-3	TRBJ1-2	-	TGCGCCAGCAGCCAAGATTCGGGACGGGGCTATGGCTACACCTTC	CASSQDSGRGYGYTF
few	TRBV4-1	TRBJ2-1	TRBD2	TGCGCCAGCAGCCCCAAGCGGGGTGCATACAATGAGCAGTTCTTC	CASSPKRGAYNEQFF
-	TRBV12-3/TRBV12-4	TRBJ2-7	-	TGTGTCAGCACCTTCGGGGAATACGAGCAGTACTTC	CVSTFGEYEQYF
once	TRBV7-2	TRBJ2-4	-	TGTGCCAGCAGCCTTGGGGCAGGGACCTTGAACATTCAGTACTTC	CASSLGAGTLNIQYF
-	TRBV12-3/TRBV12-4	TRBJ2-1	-	TGTGCCAGCAGTTTTGGCGCGCCTGAGCAGTTCTTC	CASSFGAPEQFF
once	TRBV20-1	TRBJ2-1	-	TGCAGTGCTATGGCATTTAGCTCCTACAATGAGCAGTTCTTC	CSAMAFSSYNEQFF
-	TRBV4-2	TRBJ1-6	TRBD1	TGTGCCAGCACGGGGACAGGGGGTTCACCCCTCCACTTT	CASTGTGGSPLHF
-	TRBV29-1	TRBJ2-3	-	TGCAGCGTTGCTTCAACAGGATCGGTGCCGGATACGCAGTATTTT	CSVASTGSVPDTQYF
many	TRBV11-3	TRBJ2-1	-	TGTGCCAGCAGCTCCCAGGACGGATACAATGAGCAGTTCTTC	CASSSQDGYNEQFF
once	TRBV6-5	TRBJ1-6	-	TGTGCCAGCAGTTACAGCAGGGTCGTGAGCTCCTATAATCCACCCCTCCACTTT	CASSYSRVVSSYNPPLHF
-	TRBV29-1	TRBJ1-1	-	TGCAGCGTTGAATCAGGGAATGAAGCTTTCTTT	CSVESGNEAFF
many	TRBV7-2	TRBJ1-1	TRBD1	TGTGCCAGCAGCTCAGGGGGTAGGATTACGTATGCTTTCTTT	CASSSGGRITYAFF
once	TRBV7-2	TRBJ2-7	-	TGTGCCAACAGCTTTGACACGGGTGGAGAGCAGTACTTC	CANSFDTGGEQYF
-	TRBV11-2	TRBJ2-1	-	TGTGCCAGCAGCTTATTTTCGGGGTTGCAGTTCTTC	CASSLFSGLQFF
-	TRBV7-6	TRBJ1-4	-	TGTGCCAGCAGCTTACAACAAGAAAAACTGTTTTTT	CASSLQQEKLFF
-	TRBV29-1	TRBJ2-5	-	TGCAGCGTTGAAGGGACTACCCCAGAGACCCAGTACTTC	CSVEGTTPETQYF
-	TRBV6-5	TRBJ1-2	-	TGTGCCAGCAAGAACCCCGGGACACTTAACTATGGCTACACCTTC	CASKNPGTLNYGYTF
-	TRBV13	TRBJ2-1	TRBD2	TGTGCCAGCAGCCCCCAAGGGACTAGCGGGGTAAGTGAGCAGTTCTTC	CASSPQGTSGVSEQFF
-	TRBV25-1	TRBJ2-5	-	TGTGCCAGCAGTGAATTGTCTAGCGTGAGGGAGACCCAGTACTTC	CASSELSSVRETQYF
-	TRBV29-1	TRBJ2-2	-	TGCAGCGTTGTTGGGGGGCCCACCGGGGAGCTGTTTTTT	CSVVGGPTGELFF
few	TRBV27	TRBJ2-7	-	TGTGCCAGCAGCCCTGGGTCCTTTCCTTACGAGCAGTACTTC	CASSPGSFPYEQYF
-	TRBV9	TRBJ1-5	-	TGTGCCAGCAGCGTAGGGGACATAGGCGGCAATCAGCCCCAGCATTTT	CASSVGDIGGNQPQHF
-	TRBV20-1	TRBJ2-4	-	TGCAGTGCTAGAGATATTTCCGGATACGGGCAGTACTTC	CSARDISGYGQYF
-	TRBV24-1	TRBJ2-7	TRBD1	TGTGCCACCAGTGATTCTCCGGGACAGGGGAATAGCGAGCAGTACTTC	CATSDSPGQGNSEQYF
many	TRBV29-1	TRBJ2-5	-	TGCAGCGCCATGAACCGGCCCCAAGAGACCCAGTACTTC	CSAMNRPQETQYF
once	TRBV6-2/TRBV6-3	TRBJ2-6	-	TGTACCAGCAGGGCTTCTGGGGCCAACGTCCTGACTTTC	CTSRASGANVLTF
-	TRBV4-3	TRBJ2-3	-	TGCGCCAGCAGCCAAGGACGAAGTGCAGATACGCAGTATTTT	CASSQGRSADTQYF
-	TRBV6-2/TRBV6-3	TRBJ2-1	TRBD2	TGTGCCAGCAGGCCCGGCGGGGGGCGGAACTACAATGAGCAGTTCTTC	CASRPGGGRNYNEQFF
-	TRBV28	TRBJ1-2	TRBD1	TGTGCCAGCAGTATAGGGACAGGGAACTATGGCTACACCTTC	CASSIGTGNYGYTF
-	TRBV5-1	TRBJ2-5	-	TGCGCCAGCAGCTTGGGACTAGGCCCCCTTCCAGAGACCCAGTACTTC	CASSLGLGPLPETQYF
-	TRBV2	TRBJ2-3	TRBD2	TGTGCCAGCAGGAAGAGGACTAGCGGGGGGAACACAGATACGCAGTATTTT	CASRKRTSGGNTDTQYF
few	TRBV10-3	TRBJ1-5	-	TGTGCCATCAGGGCCGAGGACAGCAATCAGCCCCAGCATTTT	CAIRAEDSNQPQHF
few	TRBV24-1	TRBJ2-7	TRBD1	TGTGCCACCAGTGATCATCCCGGGACAGGGGCCTACGAGCAGTACTTC	CATSDHPGTGAYEQYF
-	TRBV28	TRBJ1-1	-	TGTGCCAGCAGTCCCAAGACAGGCTCGGGCACTGAAGCTTTCTTT	CASSPKTGSGTEAFF
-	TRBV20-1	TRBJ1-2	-	TGCAGTGGACCTGGAGGGCCGACGTCTAACTATGGCTACACCTTC	CSGPGGPTSNYGYTF
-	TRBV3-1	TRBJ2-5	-	TGTGCCAGCAGCCAAGATCCTAACCTTGTCATGGAGCAGTACTTC	CASSQDPNLVMEQYF
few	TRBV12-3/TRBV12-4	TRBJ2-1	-	TGTGCCAGCAGTTTTGATGGCGGAGCATACAATGAGCAGTTCTTC	CASSFDGGAYNEQFF
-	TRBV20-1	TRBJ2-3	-	TGCAGTGCAAAGCCAGACGGCACAGATACGCAGTATTTT	CSAKPDGTDTQYF
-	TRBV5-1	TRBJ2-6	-	TGCGCCAGCAAGGAGAACTCTGGGGCCAACGTCCTGACTTTC	CASKENSGANVLTF
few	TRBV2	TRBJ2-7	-	TGTGCCAGCTTGACTAGAAACCGGTACGAGCAGTACTTC	CASLTRNRYEQYF
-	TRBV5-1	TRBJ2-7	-	TGCGCCAGCAGCTTGTGGGGGGCCAGAGACGAGCAGTACTTC	CASSLWGARDEQYF
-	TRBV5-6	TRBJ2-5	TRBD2	TGTGCCAGCAGCCCCCGACTAGCGGGGGGAGCCCAGTACTTC	CASSPRLAGGAQYF